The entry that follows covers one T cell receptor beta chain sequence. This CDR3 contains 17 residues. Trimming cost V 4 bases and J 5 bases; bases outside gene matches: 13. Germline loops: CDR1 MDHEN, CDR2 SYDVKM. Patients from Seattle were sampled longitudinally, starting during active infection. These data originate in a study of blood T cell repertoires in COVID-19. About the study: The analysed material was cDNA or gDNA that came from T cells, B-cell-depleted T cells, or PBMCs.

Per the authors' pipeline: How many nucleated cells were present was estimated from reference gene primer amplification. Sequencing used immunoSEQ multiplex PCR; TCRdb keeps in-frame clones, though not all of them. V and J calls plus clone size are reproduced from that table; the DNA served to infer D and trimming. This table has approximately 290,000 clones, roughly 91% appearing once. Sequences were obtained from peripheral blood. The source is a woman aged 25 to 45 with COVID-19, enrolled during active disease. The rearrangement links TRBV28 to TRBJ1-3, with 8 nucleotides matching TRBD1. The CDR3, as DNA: TGTGCCAGCAGTTCGGCCGCCCAGGGGGCTTGGAGAAACACCATATATTTT. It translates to CASSSAAQGAWRNTIYF.